These 4 T cell receptor beta chains share one sample of origin, sequenced in a study of T cell responses to AZD1222 COVID-19 vaccine. Generated by immunoSEQ multiplex PCR, the TCRdb table keeps only in-frame clones and is missing some. The sample yields over 60,000 clones, roughly 84% seen once. The sequencing used peripheral blood, collected on day 0 of AZD1222 vaccination. All receptors derive from an adult in good health.

This chain connects TRBV6-5 to TRBJ1-1; D gene uncertain. V was cut by 6 bases and J by 4 bases, with 12 bases left in between. This CDR3 region has 13 residues. In germline, CDR1 is MNHEY, CDR2 SVGAGI. The CDR3 spells CASRSKGSTEAFF. CDR3 nucleotides: TGTGCCAGCAGATCTAAAGGGAGCACTGAAGCTTTCTTT.

The V and J genes are TRBV19 and TRBJ1-2; D remains ambiguous. The germline V and J ends were trimmed by 8 bases and 0 bases, with 19 bases remaining between them. The CDR3 sequence is 16 residues long. Germline V CDR1 and CDR2: LNHDA, SQIVND (reference sequence). DNA for the CDR3: TGTGCCAGTTTACGTGCAGGCCTCTTTGCTAACTATGGCTACACCTTC. Residues: CASLRAGLFANYGYTF. Combining the CDR3 with reference TRBV19 and TRBJ1-2 gives the whole variable domain DGGITQSPKYLFRKEGQNVTLSCEQNLNHDAMYWYRQDPGQGLRLIYYSQIVNDFQKGDIAEGYSVSREKKESFPLTVTSAQKNPTAFYLCASLRAGLFANYGYTFGSGTRLTVV.

This chain joins TRBV10-3 and TRBJ2-7, with D perhaps matching TRBD2 (5 bases). The germline V gene has CDR1 ENHRY and CDR2 SYGVKD. CDR3 length: 12 residues. Trimming stripped 1 base from V and 5 bases from J, with 6 bases between. CDR3 region: CAISELANEQYF. CDR3 sequence (DNA): TGTGCCATCAGTGAGTTAGCGAACGAGCAGTACTTC.

This rearrangement joins TRBV5-5 to TRBJ1-2; TRBD1 agrees at 8 bases. The V segment lost 4 bases and the J segment 4 bases; nucleotides outside the gene matches: 6. The CDR3 consists of 14 residues. Germline lookup yields CDR1 SGHKS and CDR2 YYEKEE (reference sequence). CDR3 in DNA: TGTGCCAGCAGCCCTGGTACAGGGGGCTATGGCTACACCTTC. It specifies CASSPGTGGYGYTF.